These 15 T cell receptor beta chains originate from one sample sequenced in a study of T-cell memory formation after mild COVID-19. In TCRdb, the 5' RACE reads were re-called with MiXCR into one record per CDR3 protein. The table lists roughly 100,000 distinct CDR3 sequences, more than 15% of them singletons. The sample taken for sequencing was PBMCs or a T cell subset sorted from them (not recorded which). The receptors come from an adult woman who had mild COVID-19 (a few samples of this study predate the infection). Cell type and time point are not known.

The chain carries TRBV25-1 and TRBJ2-1; 8 positions agree with TRBD1. V lost 9 bases to trimming and J lost 8 bases; unmatched junction nucleotides: 6. This CDR3 comprises 12 residues. CDR1 MGHDK and CDR2 SYGVNS come from the germline V gene. CDR3 amino acids: CASSDRAHEQFF. The CDR3, as DNA: TGTGCCAGTTCGGACAGGGCCCATGAGCAGTTCTTC.

The chain links TRBV4-3 to TRBJ1-5; perhaps TRBD1 as D (5 bases). This CDR3 comprises 16 residues. CDR1 and CDR2 (germline): LGHNA, YSLEER. Trimming pared 0 bases from V and 0 bases from J, leaving 9 bases between. CDR3 region: CASSQDRVYSNQPQHF. In DNA, the CDR3 is TGCGCCAGCAGCCAAGACAGGGTTTATAGCAATCAGCCCCAGCATTTT.

The chain joins TRBV5-1 to TRBJ2-7, with a possible D match to TRBD2 (6 bases). Looked up from germline, CDR1 is SGHRS and CDR2 is YFSETQ. V was cut by 4 bases and J by 2 bases, with 16 bases left in between. The CDR3 sequence is 15 residues long. In DNA form, the CDR3 reads TGCGCCAGCAGCCTCACTAGCTCCCAAGCCTACGAGCAGTACTTC. This sequence encodes CASSLTSSQAYEQYF.

The genes are TRBV9 and TRBJ1-2, with D maybe TRBD1 (5 bases). V was pared by 0 bases and J by 7 bases, with 13 bases between. The CDR3 extends over 14 amino acids. Germline values: CDR1 SGDLS, CDR2 YYNGEE. CDR3 amino acids: CASSVGAGRGGYTF. The CDR3 nucleotides are TGTGCCAGCAGCGTAGGCGCAGGGAGGGGTGGCTACACCTTC.

There are a few counts of this clonotype. V and J are TRBV25-1 and TRBJ2-5; D assignment may be TRBD1 or TRBD2 (6 bases each). Germline CDR1 and CDR2: MGHDK and SYGVNS. This CDR3 contains 15 residues. V shed 4 bases and J shed 2 bases, with 14 bases lying between them. This CDR3 is CASSVGGLLQETQYF. The CDR3 bases are TGTGCCAGCAGTGTAGGGGGGCTGCTACAAGAGACCCAGTACTTC.

The CDR3 nucleotides read TGTGCCAGCAGCCCCTACTATGGGGCCAACGTCCTGACTTTC. Translated: CASSPYYGANVLTF. The rearrangement joins TRBV14 to TRBJ2-6; no clear D gene. This CDR3 has 14 amino acids. Looked up from germline, CDR1 is SGHDN and CDR2 is FVKESK. The V end lost 4 bases, the J end lost 3 bases, and 7 bases lay between the germline ends. The variable domain in full, completed from reference TRBV14 and TRBJ2-6, reads EAGVTQFPSHSVIEKGQTVTLRCDPISGHDNLYWYRRVMGKEIKFLLHFVKESKQDESGMPNNRFLAERTGGTYSTLKVQPAELEDSGVYFCASSPYYGANVLTFGAGSRLTVL.

This chain joins TRBV11-1 and TRBJ2-7; 8 nucleotides agree with TRBD2. The CDR3 runs to 14 residues. The germline V gene has CDR1 SGHAT and CDR2 FQDESV (reference sequence). J lost 5 bases, V lost 3 bases, and 6 bases had no gene match. CDR3 loop: CASSFGAGVNEQYF. The CDR3 region has the DNA TGTGCCAGCAGCTTCGGAGCGGGAGTGAACGAGCAGTACTTC. The full variable domain, completed using reference TRBV11-1 and TRBJ2-7, is EAEVAQSPRYKITEKSQAVAFWCDPISGHATLYWYRQILGQGPELLVQFQDESVVDDSQLPKDRFSAERLKGVDSTLKIQPAELGDSAMYLCASSFGAGVNEQYFGPGTRLTVT.

V gene TRBV6-2 or TRBV6-3 combines with J gene TRBJ2-1; D might be TRBD1 or TRBD2, each matching 6 bases. This CDR3 has 15 residues. Germline CDR1 MNHEY, CDR2 SVGEGT. Trimming removed 5 bases at V and 13 bases at J, with 24 bases between. DNA for the CDR3: TGTGCCAGCAGTAGGGGGGCCTCACTCGACCCCAACCAGTTCTTC. Its translation is CASSRGASLDPNQFF.

The CDR3 here is CSVPRSYNEQFF. The CDR3 nucleotides are TGCAGCGTCCCGAGATCCTACAATGAGCAGTTCTTC. This sequence joins TRBV29-1 and TRBJ2-1; D gene unclear. V was trimmed by 6 bases and J by 1 base, leaving 7 bases between them. Germline CDR1 and CDR2: SQVTM and ANQGSEA. The CDR3 is 12 residues long.

This clonotype was observed a few times. This rearrangement joins TRBV12-1 to TRBJ2-2. TRBV12-1 constitutes a pseudogene. The CDR3 totals 13 residues. The CDR3 reads CASSVGPGGELFF. The DNA of the CDR3 is TGTGCCAGCAGCGTAGGACCTGGCGGGGAGCTGTTTTTT.

V gene TRBV7-2 combines with J gene TRBJ1-1; no firm D call. Germline CDR1 SGHTA, CDR2 FQGNSA. Trimming removed 0 bases from V and 8 bases from J, with 10 bases in between. This CDR3 contains 13 residues. In DNA form, the CDR3 reads TGTGCCAGCAGCTTAGCGACCGGACGGGAAGCTTTCTTT. It specifies CASSLATGREAFF.

This clonotype occurred a few times. This sequence joins TRBV13 and TRBJ1-2; a possible D gene is TRBD1 (5 bases). The germline V gene encodes CDR1 PRHDT and CDR2 FYEKMQ (reference sequence). This CDR3 is built from 14 residues. Trimming cost V 5 bases and J 2 bases, with 12 bases left between them. The CDR3 spells CASSKPQDNYGYTF. The CDR3 DNA reads as TGTGCCAGCAGCAAACCACAGGACAACTATGGCTACACCTTC.

This clonotype has just a few counts. This rearrangement joins TRBV5-1 to TRBJ1-1; TRBD1 aligns across 8 bases. The CDR3 sequence is 13 residues long. J gave up 5 bases and V 2 bases, and 2 bases lay outside the gene matches. The germline gives CDR1 SGHRS, CDR2 YFSETQ. CDR3 nucleotide sequence: TGCGCCAGCAGCTTACAGGGGGAGACTGAAGCTTTCTTT. It yields the protein CASSLQGETEAFF. Full variable domain (missing parts from reference TRBV5-1 and TRBJ1-1): KAGVTQTPRYLIKTRGQQVTLSCSPISGHRSVSWYQQTPGQGLQFLFEYFSETQRNKGNFPGRFSGRQFSNSRSEMNVSTLELGDSALYLCASSLQGETEAFFGQGTRLTVV.

This clonotype was seen a few times. The chain is built from TRBV4-2 and TRBJ2-7; D is unresolved. The CDR3 totals 14 residues. Germline CDR1 and CDR2: LGHNA and YNFKEQ. Trimming removed 1 base at V and 3 bases at J, with 10 bases between. CDR3 DNA sequence: TGTGCCAGCAGCCAAGGCATCAGCTACTACGAGCAGTACTTC. Translated: CASSQGISYYEQYF.

The CDR3 DNA follows: TGTGCCAGCACCACCGAAACCGGGGAGCTGTTTTTT. Protein sequence: CASTTETGELFF. The chain couples TRBV3-1 to TRBJ2-2; D gene uncertain. CDR1 is LGHDT and CDR2 is YNNKEL in the germline V gene (reference sequence). The V and J ends lost 7 bases and 5 bases respectively, with 8 bases between them. This CDR3 is built from 12 residues.